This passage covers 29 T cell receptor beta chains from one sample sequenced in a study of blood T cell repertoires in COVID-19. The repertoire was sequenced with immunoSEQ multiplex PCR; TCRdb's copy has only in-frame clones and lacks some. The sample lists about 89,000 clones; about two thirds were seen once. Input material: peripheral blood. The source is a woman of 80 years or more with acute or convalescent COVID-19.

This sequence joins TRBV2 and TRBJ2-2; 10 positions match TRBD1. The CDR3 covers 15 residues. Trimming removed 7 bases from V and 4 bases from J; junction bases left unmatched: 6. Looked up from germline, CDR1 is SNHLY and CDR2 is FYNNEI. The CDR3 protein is CASNRQGASTGELFF. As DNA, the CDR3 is TGTGCCAGCAACCGACAGGGGGCTAGCACCGGGGAGCTGTTTTTT.

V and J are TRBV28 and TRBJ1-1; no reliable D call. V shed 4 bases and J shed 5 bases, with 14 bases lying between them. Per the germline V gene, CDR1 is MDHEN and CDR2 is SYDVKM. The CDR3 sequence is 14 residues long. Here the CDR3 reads CASSSIPGGTEAFF. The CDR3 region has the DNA TGTGCCAGCAGTTCCATACCAGGAGGGACTGAAGCTTTCTTT.

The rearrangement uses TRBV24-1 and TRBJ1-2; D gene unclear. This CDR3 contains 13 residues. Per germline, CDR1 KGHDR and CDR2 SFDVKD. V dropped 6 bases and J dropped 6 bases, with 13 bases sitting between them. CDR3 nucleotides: TGTGCCACCAGTAACACCCGCATGGATGGCTACACCTTC. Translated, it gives CATSNTRMDGYTF.

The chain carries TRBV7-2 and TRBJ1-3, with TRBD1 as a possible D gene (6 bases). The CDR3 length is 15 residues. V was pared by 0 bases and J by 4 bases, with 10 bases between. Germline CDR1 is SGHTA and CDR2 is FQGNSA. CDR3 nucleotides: TGTGCCAGCAGCTTAGCCACAGGGTCCGGAAACACCATATATTTT. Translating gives CASSLATGSGNTIYF.

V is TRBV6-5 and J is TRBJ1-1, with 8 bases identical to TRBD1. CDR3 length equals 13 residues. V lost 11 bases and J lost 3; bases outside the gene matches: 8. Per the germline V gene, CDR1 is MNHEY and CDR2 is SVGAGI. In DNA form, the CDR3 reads TGTGCCTCCCACAGGGGGGGGGACACTGAAGCTTTCTTT. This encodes CASHRGGDTEAFF.

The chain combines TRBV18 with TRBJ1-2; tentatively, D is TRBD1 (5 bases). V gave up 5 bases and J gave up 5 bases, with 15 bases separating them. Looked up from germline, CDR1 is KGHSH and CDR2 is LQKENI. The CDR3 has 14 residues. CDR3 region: CASSNRTGGYGYTF. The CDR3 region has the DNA TGTGCCAGCTCAAATCGTACCGGGGGGTATGGCTACACCTTC. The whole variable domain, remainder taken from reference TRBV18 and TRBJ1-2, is NAGVMQNPRHLVRRRGQEARLRCSPMKGHSHVYWYRQLPEEGLKFMVYLQKENIIDESGMPKERFSAEFPKEGPSILRIQQVVRGDSAAYFCASSNRTGGYGYTFGSGTRLTVV.

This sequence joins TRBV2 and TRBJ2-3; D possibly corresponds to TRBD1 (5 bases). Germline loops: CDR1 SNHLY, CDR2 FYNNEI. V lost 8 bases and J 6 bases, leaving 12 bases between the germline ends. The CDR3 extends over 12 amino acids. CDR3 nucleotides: TGTGCCAGCGATTCTAGGGGCGATACGCAGTATTTT. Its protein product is CASDSRGDTQYF.

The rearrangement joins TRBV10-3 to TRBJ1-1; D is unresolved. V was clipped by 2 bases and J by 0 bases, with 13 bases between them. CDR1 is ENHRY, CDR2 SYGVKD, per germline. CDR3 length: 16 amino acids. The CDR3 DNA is TGTGCCATCAGTGAGGCGGATTTTTGGGTGAACACTGAAGCTTTCTTT. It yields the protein CAISEADFWVNTEAFF.

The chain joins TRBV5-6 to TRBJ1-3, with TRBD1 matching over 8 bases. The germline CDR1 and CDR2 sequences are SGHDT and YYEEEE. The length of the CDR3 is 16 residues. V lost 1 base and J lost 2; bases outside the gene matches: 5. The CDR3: CASSLTDRDPGNTIYF. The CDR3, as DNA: TGTGCCAGCAGCTTGACGGACAGGGATCCTGGAAACACCATATATTTT. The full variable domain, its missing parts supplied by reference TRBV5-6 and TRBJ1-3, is DAGVTQSPTHLIKTRGQQVTLRCSPKSGHDTVSWYQQALGQGPQFIFQYYEEEERQRGNFPDRFSGHQFPNYSSELNVNALLLGDSALYLCASSLTDRDPGNTIYFGEGSWLTVV.

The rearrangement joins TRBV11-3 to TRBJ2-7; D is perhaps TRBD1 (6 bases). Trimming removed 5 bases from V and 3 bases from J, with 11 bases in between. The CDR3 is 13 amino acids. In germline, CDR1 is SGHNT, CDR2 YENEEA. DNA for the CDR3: TGTGCCAGCAGCCTGGGACACGACTACGAGCAGTACTTC. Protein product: CASSLGHDYEQYF. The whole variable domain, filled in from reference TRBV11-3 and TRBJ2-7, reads EAGVVQSPRYKIIEKKQPVAFWCNPISGHNTLYWYLQNLGQGPELLIRYENEEAVDDSQLPKDRFSAERLKGVDSTLKIQPAELGDSAVYLCASSLGHDYEQYFGPGTRLTVT.

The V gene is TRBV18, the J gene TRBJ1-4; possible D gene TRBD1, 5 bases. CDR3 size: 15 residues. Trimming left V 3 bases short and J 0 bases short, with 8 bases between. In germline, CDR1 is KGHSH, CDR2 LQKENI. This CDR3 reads CASSPGQATNEKLFF. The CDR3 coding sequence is TGTGCCAGCTCACCGGGGCAGGCAACTAATGAAAAACTGTTTTTT.

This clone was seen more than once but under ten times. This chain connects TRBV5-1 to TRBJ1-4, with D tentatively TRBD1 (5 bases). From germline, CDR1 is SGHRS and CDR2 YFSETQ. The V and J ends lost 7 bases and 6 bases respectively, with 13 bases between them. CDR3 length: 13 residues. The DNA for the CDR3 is TGCGCCAGCGGCTGGGGCGGTGATGAAAAACTGTTTTTT. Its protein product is CASGWGGDEKLFF.

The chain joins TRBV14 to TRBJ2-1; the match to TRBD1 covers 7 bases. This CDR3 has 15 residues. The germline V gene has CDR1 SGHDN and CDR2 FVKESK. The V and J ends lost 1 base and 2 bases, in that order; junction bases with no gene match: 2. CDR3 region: CASSQVRGPYNEQFF. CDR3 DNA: TGTGCCAGCAGCCAAGTGAGGGGGCCCTACAATGAGCAGTTCTTC. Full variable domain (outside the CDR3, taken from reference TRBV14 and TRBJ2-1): EAGVTQFPSHSVIEKGQTVTLRCDPISGHDNLYWYRRVMGKEIKFLLHFVKESKQDESGMPNNRFLAERTGGTYSTLKVQPAELEDSGVYFCASSQVRGPYNEQFFGPGTRLTVL.

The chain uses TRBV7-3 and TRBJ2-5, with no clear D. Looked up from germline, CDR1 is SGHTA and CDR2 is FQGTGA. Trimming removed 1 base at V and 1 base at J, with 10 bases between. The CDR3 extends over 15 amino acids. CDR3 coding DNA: TGTGCCAGCAGCTTAAATGCGGTCTCCCAAGAGACCCAGTACTTC. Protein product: CASSLNAVSQETQYF.

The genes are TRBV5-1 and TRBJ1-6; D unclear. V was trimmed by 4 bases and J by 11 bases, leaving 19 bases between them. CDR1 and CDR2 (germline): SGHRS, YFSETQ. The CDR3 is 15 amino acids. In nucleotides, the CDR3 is TGCGCCAGCAGCCCCTATTCGACCGGGAATCCACCCCTCCACTTT. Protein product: CASSPYSTGNPPLHF.

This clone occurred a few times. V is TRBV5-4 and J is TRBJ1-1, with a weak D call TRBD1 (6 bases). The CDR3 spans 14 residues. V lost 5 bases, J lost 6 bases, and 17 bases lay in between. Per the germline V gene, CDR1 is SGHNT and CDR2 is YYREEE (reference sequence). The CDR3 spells CASSFQGREAEAFF. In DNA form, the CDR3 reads TGTGCCAGCAGTTTCCAGGGGCGCGAGGCTGAAGCTTTCTTT.

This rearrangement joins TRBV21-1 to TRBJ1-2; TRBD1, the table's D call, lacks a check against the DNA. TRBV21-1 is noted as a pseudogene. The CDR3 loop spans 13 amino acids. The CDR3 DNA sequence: TGTGCCAGCATTAACAGGGTCCACTATGGCTACACCTTC. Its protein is CASINRVHYGYTF.

The CDR3 DNA follows: TGTGCCAGCAGCTTGCCCCAGGGCAGAAATTCACCCCTCCACTTT. Translating gives CASSLPQGRNSPLHF. The gene calls are TRBV5-5 and TRBJ1-6, with D perhaps matching TRBD1 (5 bases). Trimming left V 1 base short and J 7 bases short, with 12 bases between. The CDR3 has 15 residues. CDR1 SGHKS and CDR2 YYEKEE come from the germline V gene (reference sequence).

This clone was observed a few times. CDR3 loop: CASSFGSSYNSPLHF. The DNA of the CDR3 is TGTGCCAGCAGCTTCGGTAGCTCCTATAATTCACCCCTCCACTTT. This sequence joins TRBV7-9 and TRBJ1-6; the D is unclear. Trimming took off 3 bases at V and 0 bases at J, with 6 bases between the two ends. Germline lookup yields CDR1 SEHNR and CDR2 FQNEAQ (reference sequence). CDR3 size: 15 residues.

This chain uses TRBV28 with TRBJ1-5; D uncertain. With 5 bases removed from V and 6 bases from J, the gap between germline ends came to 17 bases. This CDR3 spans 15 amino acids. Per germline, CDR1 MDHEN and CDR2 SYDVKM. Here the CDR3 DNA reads TGTGCCAGCAGTCCCGCCCCGGCGGTGGGTCAGCCCCAGCATTTT. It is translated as CASSPAPAVGQPQHF.

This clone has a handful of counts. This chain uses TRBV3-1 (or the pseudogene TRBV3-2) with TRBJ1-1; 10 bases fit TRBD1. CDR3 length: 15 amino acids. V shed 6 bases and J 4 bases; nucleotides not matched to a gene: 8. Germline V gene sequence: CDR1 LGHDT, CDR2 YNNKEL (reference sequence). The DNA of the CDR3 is TGTGCCAGCAGTCGAGACAGGGGGCTATTCACTGAAGCTTTCTTT. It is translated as CASSRDRGLFTEAFF.

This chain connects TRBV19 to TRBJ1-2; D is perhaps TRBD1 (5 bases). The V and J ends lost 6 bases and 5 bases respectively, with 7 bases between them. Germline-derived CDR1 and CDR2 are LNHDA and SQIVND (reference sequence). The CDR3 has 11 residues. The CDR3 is CASSPGYGYTF. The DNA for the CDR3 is TGTGCCAGTAGCCCAGGGTATGGCTACACCTTC.

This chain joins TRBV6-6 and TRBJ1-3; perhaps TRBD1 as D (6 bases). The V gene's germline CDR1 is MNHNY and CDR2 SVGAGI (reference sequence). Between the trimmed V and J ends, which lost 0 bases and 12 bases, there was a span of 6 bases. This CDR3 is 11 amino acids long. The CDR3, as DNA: TGTGCCAGCAGTTACTCGGACAGCATATATTTT. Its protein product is CASSYSDSIYF.

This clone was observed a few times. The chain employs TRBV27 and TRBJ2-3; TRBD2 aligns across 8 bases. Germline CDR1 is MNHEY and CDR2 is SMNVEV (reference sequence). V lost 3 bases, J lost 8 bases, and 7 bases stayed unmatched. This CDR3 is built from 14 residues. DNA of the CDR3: TGTGCCAGCAGTTTGCCGGGACTAGGAGTTACGCAGTATTTT. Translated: CASSLPGLGVTQYF.

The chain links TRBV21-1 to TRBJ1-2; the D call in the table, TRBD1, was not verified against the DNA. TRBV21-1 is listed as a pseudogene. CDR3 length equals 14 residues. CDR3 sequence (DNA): TGTGCCAGCAGCGTTCAGGGGGAGCACTATGGCTACACCTTC. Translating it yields CASSVQGEHYGYTF.

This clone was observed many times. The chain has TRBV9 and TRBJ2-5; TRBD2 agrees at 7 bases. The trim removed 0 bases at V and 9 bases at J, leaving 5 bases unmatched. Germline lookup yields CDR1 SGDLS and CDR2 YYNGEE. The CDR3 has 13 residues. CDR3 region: CASSVDLSGAQYF. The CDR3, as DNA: TGTGCCAGCAGCGTAGATCTAAGCGGGGCCCAGTACTTC.

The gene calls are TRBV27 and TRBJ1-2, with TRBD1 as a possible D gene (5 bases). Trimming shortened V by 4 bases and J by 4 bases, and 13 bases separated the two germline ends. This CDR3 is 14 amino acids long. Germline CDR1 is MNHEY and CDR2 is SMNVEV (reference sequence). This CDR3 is CASSSSAGRYGYTF. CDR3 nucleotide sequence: TGTGCCAGCAGTTCCTCGGCAGGGCGCTATGGCTACACCTTC.

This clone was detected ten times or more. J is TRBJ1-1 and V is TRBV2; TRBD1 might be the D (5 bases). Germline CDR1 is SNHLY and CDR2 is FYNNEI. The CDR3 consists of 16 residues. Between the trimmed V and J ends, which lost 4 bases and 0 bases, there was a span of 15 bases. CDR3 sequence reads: CASSGTTAPMNTEAFF. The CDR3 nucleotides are TGTGCCAGCAGTGGAACGACAGCACCAATGAACACTGAAGCTTTCTTT.

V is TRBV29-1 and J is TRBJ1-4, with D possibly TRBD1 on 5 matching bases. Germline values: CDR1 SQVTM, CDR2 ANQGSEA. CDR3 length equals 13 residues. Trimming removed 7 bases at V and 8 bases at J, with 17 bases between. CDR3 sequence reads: CSATGGSNEKLFF. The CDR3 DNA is TGCAGCGCCACCGGGGGGTCGAACGAAAAACTGTTTTTT.